This is a list of T cell receptor beta chains from one sample in a study of cytomegalovirus exposure and HLA in healthy donors. Profiling relied on immunoSEQ multiplex PCR, and the TCRdb table lists in-frame clones only, not all of them. Among around 80,000 clones listed, around 68% were seen once. Source material: PBMCs. Receptors were obtained from a man aged 35 to 55 in good health and CMV-seropositive. The CDR3 runs from the conserved cysteine through the conserved F or W. D genes are given only for firm matches. Clone size is shown for a subset of rows, as once, few, many or a class of expanded clone.

>TRBV5-1|NA|TRBJ1-1|TRBD1
CASQPETGGLNTEAFF
TGCGCCAGTCAACCGGAGACAGGGGGCCTGAACACTGAAGCTTTCTTT
>TRBV6-5|NA|TRBJ1-6|NA
CASSYELDSPLHF
TGTGCCAGCAGTTACGAGTTGGATTCACCCCTCCACTTT
>TRBV2|NA|TRBJ2-3|TRBD2
CASSRLAGNTDTQYF
TGTGCCAGCAGTCGACTAGCGGGGAACACAGATACGCAGTATTTT
>TRBV6-1|once|TRBJ1-1|TRBD1
CASTIDRAMNTEAFF
TGTGCCAGCACCATTGACAGGGCAATGAACACTGAAGCTTTCTTT
>TRBV27|few|TRBJ2-1|TRBD1
CASSLSGQGLLVYNEQFF
TGTGCCAGCAGTTTATCGGGACAGGGCCTTCTAGTGTACAATGAGCAGTTCTTC
>TRBV10-3|NA|TRBJ2-5|TRBD2
CAIRAGEETQYF
TGTGCCATCAGGGCGGGGGAGGAGACCCAGTACTTC
>TRBV5-4|few|TRBJ2-1|TRBD2
CASSHSGTSGIHEQFF
TGTGCCAGCAGCCATTCCGGGACTAGCGGGATCCATGAGCAGTTCTTC
>TRBV30|NA|TRBJ1-2|TRBD1
CAWTLGGPGGYTF
TGTGCCTGGACCCTAGGGGGCCCTGGGGGCTACACCTTC
>TRBV6-1|NA|TRBJ2-7|TRBD2
CASSPGGSYEQYF
TGTGCCAGCAGTCCGGGGGGCTCCTACGAGCAGTACTTC
>TRBV9|NA|TRBJ1-4|NA
CASSVGTAPATNEKLFF
TGTGCCAGCAGCGTAGGAACAGCTCCTGCAACTAATGAAAAACTGTTTTTT
>TRBV6-6|NA|TRBJ1-1|TRBD1
CATHERQGRNTEAFF
TGTGCCACACACGAGAGACAGGGGAGGAACACTGAAGCTTTCTTT
>TRBV28|NA|TRBJ2-4|TRBD2
CASSLGGANIQYF
TGTGCCAGCAGTTTGGGAGGGGCTAACATTCAGTACTTC
>TRBV5-1|NA|TRBJ2-5|NA
CASSLGLDSHF
TGCGCCAGCAGCTTGGGCCTGGACAGCCACTTC
>TRBV18|once|TRBJ2-7|NA
CASSPGLPYEQYF
TGTGCCAGCTCGCCGGGACTTCCCTACGAGCAGTACTTC
>TRBV30|NA|TRBJ1-5|NA
CAWSDRVGQPQHF
TGTGCCTGGAGTGACAGGGTAGGACAGCCCCAGCATTTT
>TRBV7-9|NA|TRBJ1-3|NA
CASSLEARISGNTIYF
TGTGCCAGCAGCTTAGAAGCCAGGATTTCTGGAAACACCATATATTTT
>TRBV7-9|NA|TRBJ2-7|TRBD2
CASSLVGGSEDEQYF
TGTGCCAGCAGCCTTGTCGGGGGGTCGGAGGACGAGCAGTACTTC
>TRBV30|medium-sized|TRBJ1-6|TRBD1
CAWTTGTENSPLHF
TGTGCCTGGACCACCGGGACAGAGAATTCACCCCTCCACTTT
>TRBV5-1|NA|TRBJ2-1|TRBD2
CASSATSGGAYNEQFF
TGCGCCAGCAGCGCTACTAGCGGGGGGGCCTACAATGAGCAGTTCTTC
>TRBV7-2|few|TRBJ2-3|NA
CASSTAYQADTQYF
TGTGCCAGCAGCACAGCCTATCAGGCAGATACGCAGTATTTT
>TRBV30|NA|TRBJ2-5|NA
CACGRSEETQYF
TGTGCCTGTGGCCGTTCTGAAGAGACCCAGTACTTC
>TRBV2|NA|TRBJ2-3|TRBD1
CASSLTGQGPNTQYF
TGTGCCAGCAGTCTTACGGGACAGGGACCTAATACGCAGTATTTT
>TRBV28|once|TRBJ2-3|TRBD2
CASRREAREAQYF
TGTGCCAGCAGACGAGAGGCGCGGGAGGCGCAGTATTTT